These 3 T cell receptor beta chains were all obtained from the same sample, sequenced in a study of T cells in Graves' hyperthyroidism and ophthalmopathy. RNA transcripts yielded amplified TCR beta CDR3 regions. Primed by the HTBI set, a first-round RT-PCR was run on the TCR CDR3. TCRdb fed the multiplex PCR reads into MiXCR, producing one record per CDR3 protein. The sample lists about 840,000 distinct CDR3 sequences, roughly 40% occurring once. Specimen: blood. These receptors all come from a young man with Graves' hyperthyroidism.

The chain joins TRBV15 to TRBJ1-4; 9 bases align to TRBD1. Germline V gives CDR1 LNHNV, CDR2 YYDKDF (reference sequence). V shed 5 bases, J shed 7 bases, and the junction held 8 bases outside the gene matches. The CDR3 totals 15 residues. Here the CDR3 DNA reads TGTGCCACCAGCTTACAGGGGGCAGGCACTGAAAAACTGTTTTTT. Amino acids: CATSLQGAGTEKLFF. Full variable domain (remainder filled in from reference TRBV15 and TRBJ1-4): DAMVIQNPRYQVTQFGKPVTLSCSQTLNHNVMYWYQQKSSQAPKLLFHYYDKDFNNEADTPDNFQSRRPNTSFCFLDIRSPGLGDTAMYLCATSLQGAGTEKLFFGSGTQLSVL.

CDR3 loop: CATSRGHDSEVEGEQYF. In nucleotides, the CDR3 is TGTGCCACCAGCAGAGGACACGACTCGGAGGTCGAGGGGGAGCAGTACTTC. J is TRBJ2-7 and V is TRBV15; TRBD1 or TRBD2 may be the D gene (5 bases each). V lost 1 base and J 7 bases, leaving 23 bases between the germline ends. Looked up from germline, CDR1 is LNHNV and CDR2 is YYDKDF (reference sequence). This CDR3 contains 17 residues.

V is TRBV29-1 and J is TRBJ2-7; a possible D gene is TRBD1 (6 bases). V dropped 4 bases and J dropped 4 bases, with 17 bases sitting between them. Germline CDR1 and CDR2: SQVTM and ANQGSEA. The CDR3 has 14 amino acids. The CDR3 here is CSVVTGTSLYEQYF. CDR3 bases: TGCAGCGTTGTCACCGGGACATCTCTATACGAGCAGTACTTC.